The clone carrying this T cell receptor beta chain was seen only a few times. The repertoire was sequenced with immunoSEQ multiplex PCR; TCRdb's copy has only in-frame clones and lacks some. The sample lists around 250,000 clones, approximately 80% occurring once. The data belong to a study of control samples from healthy donors and cancer patients. This CDR3 comprises 11 residues. Germline loops: CDR1 SGHAT, CDR2 FQNNGV. V lost 4 bases to trimming and J lost 10 bases, with 8 bases between them. This TCR was sampled from an older woman with lung cancer. The sequencing sample was made of PBMCs. This sequence joins TRBV11-2 and TRBJ2-1; D ambiguous. The CDR3 bases are TGTGCCAGCAGCTGGATCAGGGAGCAGTTCTTC. Amino acids: CASSWIREQFF. Full variable domain (remainder filled in from reference TRBV11-2 and TRBJ2-1): EAGVAQSPRYKIIEKRQSVAFWCNPISGHATLYWYQQILGQGPKLLIQFQNNGVVDDSQLPKDRFSAERLKGVDSTLKIQPAKLEDSAVYLCASSWIREQFFGPGTRLTVL.